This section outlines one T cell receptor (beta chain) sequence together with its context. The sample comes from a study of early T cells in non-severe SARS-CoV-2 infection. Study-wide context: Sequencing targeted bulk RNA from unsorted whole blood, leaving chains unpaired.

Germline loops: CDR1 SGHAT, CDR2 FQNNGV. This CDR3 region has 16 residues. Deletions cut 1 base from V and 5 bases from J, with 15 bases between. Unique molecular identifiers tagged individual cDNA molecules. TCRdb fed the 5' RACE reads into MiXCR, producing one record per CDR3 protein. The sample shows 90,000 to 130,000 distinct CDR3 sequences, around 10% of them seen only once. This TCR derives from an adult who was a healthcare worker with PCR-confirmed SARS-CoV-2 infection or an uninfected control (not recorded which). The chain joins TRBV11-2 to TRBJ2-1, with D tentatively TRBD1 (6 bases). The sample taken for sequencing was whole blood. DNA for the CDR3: TGTGCCAGCAGCTTAGTAGGGGGTTTCTGGGACAATGAGCAGTTCTTC. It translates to CASSLVGGFWDNEQFF. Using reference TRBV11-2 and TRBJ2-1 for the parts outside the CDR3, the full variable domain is EAGVAQSPRYKIIEKRQSVAFWCNPISGHATLYWYQQILGQGPKLLIQFQNNGVVDDSQLPKDRFSAERLKGVDSTLKIQPAKLEDSAVYLCASSLVGGFWDNEQFFGPGTRLTVL.